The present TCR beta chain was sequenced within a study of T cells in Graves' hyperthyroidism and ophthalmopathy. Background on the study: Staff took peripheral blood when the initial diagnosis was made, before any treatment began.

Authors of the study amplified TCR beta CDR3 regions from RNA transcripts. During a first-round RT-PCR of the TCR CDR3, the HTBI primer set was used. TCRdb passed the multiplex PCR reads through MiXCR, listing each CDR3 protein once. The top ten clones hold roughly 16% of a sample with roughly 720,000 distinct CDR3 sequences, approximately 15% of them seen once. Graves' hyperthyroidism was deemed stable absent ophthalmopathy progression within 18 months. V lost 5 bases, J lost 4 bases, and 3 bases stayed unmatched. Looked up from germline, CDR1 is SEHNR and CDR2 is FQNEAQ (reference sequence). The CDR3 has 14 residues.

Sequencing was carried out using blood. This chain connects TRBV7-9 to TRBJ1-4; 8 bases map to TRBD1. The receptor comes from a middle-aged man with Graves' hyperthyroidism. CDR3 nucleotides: TGTGCCAGCAGCCCACAGGGGGTTAATGAAAAACTGTTTTTT. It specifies CASSPQGVNEKLFF.